Presented here are 2 T cell receptor beta chains from one specimen sequenced in a study of blood T cells in healthy people across ages. Next came a second PCR, run for about 6 to 12 cycles, which used a sample-barcoded 5' primer along with a J-beta primer mix. MiXCR was run by TCRdb on the 5' RACE reads, yielding one entry per CDR3 protein. The data contain over a million distinct CDR3 sequences, roughly 60% of them singletons. The sample was blood. The source is a man between 18 and 29 years old in good health.

The rearrangement joins TRBV12-5 to TRBJ2-3; D possibly uses TRBD1 or TRBD2 (5 bases each). Trimming removed 2 bases from V and 3 bases from J, with 15 bases in between. CDR1 is LGHNT and CDR2 is FRNRAP in the germline V gene. CDR3 length: 16 amino acids. The CDR3 reads CASGLSPGPGTDTQYF. The CDR3 nucleotides are TGTGCTAGTGGTTTGAGCCCAGGGCCGGGGACAGATACGCAGTATTTT.

This rearrangement joins TRBV5-1 to TRBJ2-7; D is undetermined. Trimming took off 3 bases at V and 10 bases at J, with 14 bases between the two ends. This CDR3 is 12 amino acids long. Germline V gene lookup returns CDR1 SGHRS and CDR2 YFSETQ. CDR3 nucleotides: TGCGCCAGCAGCTGGGATCCTGGTCCCCAGTACTTC. Translated, it gives CASSWDPGPQYF.